This is a list of T cell receptor beta chains from one sample in a study of blood T cell repertoires in COVID-19. Profiled with immunoSEQ multiplex PCR; TCRdb holds only in-frame clones, not every one. The sample yields 190,000 or so clones, roughly 89% seen once. Input material: peripheral blood. These TCRs come from a woman under 30 who had recovered from COVID-19. Both conserved end residues are trimmed from each CDR3.

v_gene: TRBV6-5; j_gene: TRBJ2-7; CDR3aa: ASRGGGLLSYEQY
v_gene: TRBV2; j_gene: TRBJ2-5; CDR3aa: ASSEGRVLETQY
v_gene: TRBV3-1/TRBV3-2; j_gene: TRBJ1-2; CDR3aa: ASSSSNYRGLQGYT
v_gene: TRBV27; j_gene: TRBJ1-2; CDR3aa: ATGTPYGYT
v_gene: TRBV7-6; j_gene: TRBJ1-2; CDR3aa: ASSLFVSGNYGYT
v_gene: TRBV2; j_gene: TRBJ1-1; CDR3aa: ASTREEGTFDTEAF
v_gene: TRBV29-1; j_gene: TRBJ2-1; CDR3aa: SVTPTGKRPEYNEQF
v_gene: TRBV7-9; j_gene: TRBJ2-1; CDR3aa: ASSSPGQGGREQF
v_gene: TRBV5-1; j_gene: TRBJ2-3; CDR3aa: ASSRNGFVPDTQY
v_gene: TRBV6-6; j_gene: TRBJ2-3; CDR3aa: ASSYSARTRVDTQY
v_gene: TRBV19; j_gene: TRBJ2-3; CDR3aa: ASSFFGSGSADTQY
v_gene: TRBV29-1; j_gene: TRBJ1-2; CDR3aa: SVNREDGYT
v_gene: TRBV19; j_gene: TRBJ2-7; CDR3aa: ASSNQGVYEQY
v_gene: TRBV6-6; j_gene: TRBJ1-6; CDR3aa: ASSSDRQGLH
v_gene: TRBV28; j_gene: TRBJ2-2; CDR3aa: ASSLDSGSGELF
v_gene: TRBV4-3; j_gene: TRBJ2-7; CDR3aa: ASSQEGTVYYEQY
v_gene: TRBV11-2; j_gene: TRBJ2-7; CDR3aa: ASSLAPEHYEQY
v_gene: TRBV3-1/TRBV3-2; j_gene: TRBJ2-5; CDR3aa: ASSPSQIQETQY
v_gene: TRBV4-1; j_gene: TRBJ2-1; CDR3aa: ASSPTGTHEQF
v_gene: TRBV4-3; j_gene: TRBJ1-2; CDR3aa: ASSQGQGSYGYT
v_gene: TRBV12-3/TRBV12-4; j_gene: TRBJ2-1; CDR3aa: ASEPWARDEQF
v_gene: TRBV3-1/TRBV3-2; j_gene: TRBJ1-2; CDR3aa: ARPWDRCVNGYT
v_gene: TRBV2; j_gene: TRBJ1-5; CDR3aa: ASSDRGRGNQPQH
v_gene: TRBV6-5; j_gene: TRBJ2-5; CDR3aa: ASRDRGPQETQY
v_gene: TRBV7-3; j_gene: TRBJ2-1; CDR3aa: ASSLGLAGRSSYNEQF
v_gene: TRBV3-1/TRBV3-2; j_gene: TRBJ1-5; CDR3aa: ASSQDAGGLQPQH
v_gene: TRBV29-1; j_gene: TRBJ2-1; CDR3aa: SVEDWGGGNTYNEQF
v_gene: TRBV5-5; j_gene: TRBJ1-6; CDR3aa: ASSLQATGNSPLH
v_gene: TRBV7-2; j_gene: TRBJ2-1; CDR3aa: ASSFPTSDYNVEQF
v_gene: TRBV15; j_gene: TRBJ1-4; CDR3aa: ATSRRSISAEKLF
v_gene: TRBV2; j_gene: TRBJ2-1; CDR3aa: ASRAGGLYNEQF
v_gene: TRBV7-3; j_gene: TRBJ1-1; CDR3aa: ASSSQGLNTEAF
v_gene: TRBV3-1/TRBV3-2; j_gene: TRBJ2-5; CDR3aa: ASSHGGEALPETQY
v_gene: TRBV5-6; j_gene: TRBJ1-2; CDR3aa: ASSGAGWDGYT
v_gene: TRBV11-2; j_gene: TRBJ2-5; CDR3aa: ASSNLGLAGETQY
v_gene: TRBV10-3; j_gene: TRBJ2-5; CDR3aa: AISEREYQETQY
v_gene: TRBV6-2/TRBV6-3; j_gene: TRBJ1-2; CDR3aa: ASSYRQLLGYT